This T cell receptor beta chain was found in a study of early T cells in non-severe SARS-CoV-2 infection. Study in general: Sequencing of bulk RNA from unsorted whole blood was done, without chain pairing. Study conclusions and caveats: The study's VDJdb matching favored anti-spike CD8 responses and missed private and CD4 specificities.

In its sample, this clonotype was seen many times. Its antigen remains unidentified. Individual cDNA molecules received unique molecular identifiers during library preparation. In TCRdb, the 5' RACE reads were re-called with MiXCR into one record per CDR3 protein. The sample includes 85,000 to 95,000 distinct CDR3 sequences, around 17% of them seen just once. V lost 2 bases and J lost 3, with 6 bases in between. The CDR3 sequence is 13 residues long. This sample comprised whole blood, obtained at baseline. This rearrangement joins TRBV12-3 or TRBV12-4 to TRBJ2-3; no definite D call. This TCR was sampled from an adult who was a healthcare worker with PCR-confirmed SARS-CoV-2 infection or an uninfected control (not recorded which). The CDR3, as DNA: TGTGCCAGCAGTTTACCCCCTACAGATACGCAGTATTTT. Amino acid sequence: CASSLPPTDTQYF.